The present T cell receptor (beta chain) was sequenced within a study of technical replicates of blood from a handful of donors. The J segment lost 10 bases and the V segment lost 4 bases, leaving 10 bases of the junction unmatched. This CDR3 region has 14 residues. Germline V gives CDR1 SQVTM, CDR2 ANQGSEA. Data came from immunoSEQ multiplex PCR; TCRdb stores just in-frame clones and leaves some out. The sample contains about 64,000 clones, approximately 86% of which appear only once. This receptor was obtained from a human donor in good health. Some clones in this sample may be carry-over from other donors' samples. The chain joins TRBV29-1 to TRBJ2-1; TRBD2 matches at 10 bases. The specimen was PBMCs. The CDR3 DNA sequence: TGCAGCGTTGGGGGGGTAGCGGGAGGAAGAGAGCAGTTCTTC. Amino acids: CSVGGVAGGREQFF.